The rows below give T cell receptor beta chains drawn from one sample of a study of T cells in Graves' hyperthyroidism and ophthalmopathy. TCRdb reanalysed the multiplex PCR reads using MiXCR and keeps one entry per CDR3 protein. The repertoire holds some 440,000 distinct CDR3 sequences, with 15% to 19% as singletons. Material: blood. The origin of the receptors is a woman aged 18-29 years with Graves' hyperthyroidism. The CDR3 runs from the conserved cysteine through the conserved F or W. D genes are given only for firm matches. Not every row has a clone size; where given, it reads once, few, many or a size class.

TRBV20-1	TRBD1	TRBJ2-2	many	TGCAGTGCTAGAGTGGATCCGGGACAGGGGGCGCGAGGTGGCACCGGGGAGCTGTTTTTT	CSARVDPGQGARGGTGELFF
TRBV2	-	TRBJ2-6	-	TGTGCCAGCAGTCTACGGAACTCTGGGGCCAACGTCCTGACTTTC	CASSLRNSGANVLTF
TRBV19	TRBD2	TRBJ2-7	few	TGTGCCAGTAAGGGGACTAGCGGGGGAAACTACGAGCAGTACTTC	CASKGTSGGNYEQYF
TRBV28	TRBD1	TRBJ1-4	-	TGTGCCAGCAGTACAGGGGGTGCAACTAATGAAAAACTGTTTTTT	CASSTGGATNEKLFF
TRBV7-3	-	TRBJ2-7	few	TGTGCCAGCAGCTTAATCGGAGGCGAGCAGTACTTC	CASSLIGGEQYF
TRBV5-8	-	TRBJ1-1	many	TGTGCCAGCAGCTGGGGGGACGGCATGAACACTGAAGCTTTCTTT	CASSWGDGMNTEAFF
TRBV10-3	-	TRBJ2-3	few	TGTGCCATCAGTGAGGCTCCTCTCCAAGATACGCAGTATTTT	CAISEAPLQDTQYF
TRBV5-1	-	TRBJ2-3	-	TGCGCCAGCACCTCTAGGGGGGTAAGGGGCACAGATACGCAGTATTTT	CASTSRGVRGTDTQYF
TRBV20-1	TRBD2	TRBJ2-7	few	TGCAGTGCTAGGTCTTCTAGCGGGGCGTACGAGCAGTACTTC	CSARSSSGAYEQYF
TRBV12-3/TRBV12-4	-	TRBJ1-4	-	TGTGCCAGCAGCAGACAAGACAGTAAAAAACTGTTTTTT	CASSRQDSKKLFF
TRBV18	TRBD1	TRBJ2-7	many	TGTGCCAGCTCACCACAGGGGGCCAGCTACGAGCAGTACTTC	CASSPQGASYEQYF
TRBV9	-	TRBJ2-2	few	TGTGCCAGCAGCGTATCGGCGGGAACCGGGGAGCTGTTTTTT	CASSVSAGTGELFF
TRBV28	-	TRBJ1-1	-	TGTGCCAGCAGTCCTGGGGACACCCCGCAAGGCGCTGAAGCTTTCTTT	CASSPGDTPQGAEAFF
TRBV5-4	TRBD2	TRBJ2-1	-	TGTGCCAGCAGCTTCGGTTGGGTCGGGGGGGCAACTGAGCAGTTCTTC	CASSFGWVGGATEQFF
TRBV28	-	TRBJ2-3	-	TGTGCCAGCAGCCGGGGAGGAGGTACGCAGTATTTT	CASSRGGGTQYF
TRBV3-1	TRBD2	TRBJ2-1	many	TGTGCCAGCAGGCTAGCGGGGGGGCCCGATGAGCAGTTCTTC	CASRLAGGPDEQFF
TRBV10-3	-	TRBJ2-6	few	TGTGCCATCAACTCTGGGGCCAACGTCCTGACTTTC	CAINSGANVLTF
TRBV30	-	TRBJ1-2	many	TGTGCCCTTGACCGCTCGGACAGTCCGTTCTATGGCTACACCTTC	CALDRSDSPFYGYTF
TRBV7-8	-	TRBJ1-5	few	TGTGCCAGCAGACTCCAAGCAGGGGCGGTTCAGCCCCAGCATTTT	CASRLQAGAVQPQHF
TRBV5-6	-	TRBJ2-7	many	TGTGCCAGCAGCCCCCGGACGGGGGATAGGGGGCGTAACGAGCAGTACTTC	CASSPRTGDRGRNEQYF
TRBV19	TRBD1	TRBJ1-1	-	TGTGCCAGTAGTCTAACTCGCGACAGGGTGAACACTGAAGCTTTCTTT	CASSLTRDRVNTEAFF
TRBV20-1	-	TRBJ1-3	many	TGCAGTGCGAGACAGACTTACTCTGGAAACACCATATATTTT	CSARQTYSGNTIYF
TRBV28	-	TRBJ2-7	many	TGTGCCAGCAGTCCTTGGGAGGGGGTCACCTACGAGCAGTACTTC	CASSPWEGVTYEQYF